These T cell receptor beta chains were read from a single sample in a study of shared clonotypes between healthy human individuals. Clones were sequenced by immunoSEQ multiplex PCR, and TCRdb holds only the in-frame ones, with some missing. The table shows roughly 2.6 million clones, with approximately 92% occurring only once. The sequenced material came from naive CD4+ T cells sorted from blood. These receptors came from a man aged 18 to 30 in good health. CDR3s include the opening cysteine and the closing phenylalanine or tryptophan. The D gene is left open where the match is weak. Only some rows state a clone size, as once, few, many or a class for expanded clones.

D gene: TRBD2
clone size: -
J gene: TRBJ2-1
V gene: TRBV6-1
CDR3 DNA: TGTGCCAGCAGTGAAGCGAAGCGGGGCTCCTTCATCGGGATTTACAATGAGCAGTTCTTC
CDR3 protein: CASSEAKRGSFIGIYNEQFF

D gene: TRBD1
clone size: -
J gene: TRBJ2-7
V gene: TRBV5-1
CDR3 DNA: TGCGCCAGCAGCACCAGCGGACAGGCCTACGAGCAGTACTTC
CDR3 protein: CASSTSGQAYEQYF

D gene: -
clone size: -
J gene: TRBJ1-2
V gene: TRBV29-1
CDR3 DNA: TGCAGCGTTGAAGATCGGTGGGGCTACACCTTC
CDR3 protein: CSVEDRWGYTF

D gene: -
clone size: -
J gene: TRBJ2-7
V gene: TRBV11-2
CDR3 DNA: TGTGCCAGCAGCTTAGATGTCGTTACAAGCTCCTACGAGCAGTACTTC
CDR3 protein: CASSLDVVTSSYEQYF

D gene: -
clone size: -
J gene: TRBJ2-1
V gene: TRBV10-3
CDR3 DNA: TGTGCCATCAACCAGGGGTCCTACAATGAGCAGTTCTTC
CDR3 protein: CAINQGSYNEQFF

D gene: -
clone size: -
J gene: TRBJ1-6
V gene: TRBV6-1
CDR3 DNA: TGTGCCAGCAGTGAAGTGGGGGCCGGGTCACCCCTCCACTTT
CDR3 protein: CASSEVGAGSPLHF

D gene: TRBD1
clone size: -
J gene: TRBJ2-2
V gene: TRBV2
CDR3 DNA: TGTGCCAGCAGTCTGGGACAGGGGGACGGCACCGGGGAGCTGTTTTTT
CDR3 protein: CASSLGQGDGTGELFF

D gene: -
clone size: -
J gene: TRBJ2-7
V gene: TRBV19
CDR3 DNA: TGTGCCAGTAGTACCATGTTGGGGGGGACAGGCTCCTACGAGCAGTACTTC
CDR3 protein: CASSTMLGGTGSYEQYF

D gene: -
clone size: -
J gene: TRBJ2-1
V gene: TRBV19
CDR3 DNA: TGTGCCAGTAGTACACAGAGGGGGTTAAACAATGAGCAGTTCTTC
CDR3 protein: CASSTQRGLNNEQFF

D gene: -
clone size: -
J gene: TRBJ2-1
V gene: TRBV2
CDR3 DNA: TGTGCCAGCAGTGAACAGGGGCCCCCATACAATGAGCAGTTCTTC
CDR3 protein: CASSEQGPPYNEQFF

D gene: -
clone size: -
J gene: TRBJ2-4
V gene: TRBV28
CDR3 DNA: TGTGCCAGCAGTCAGGCCTATTACAAAAACATTCAGTACTTC
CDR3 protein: CASSQAYYKNIQYF

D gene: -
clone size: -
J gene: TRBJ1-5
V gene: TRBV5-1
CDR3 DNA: TGCGCCAGCAGCGTGGGGGAGGCAGGTCAGCCCCAGCATTTT
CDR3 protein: CASSVGEAGQPQHF

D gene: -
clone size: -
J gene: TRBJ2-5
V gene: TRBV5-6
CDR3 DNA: TGTGCCAGCAGCTTAAGGGTAGAGACCCAGTACTTC
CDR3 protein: CASSLRVETQYF

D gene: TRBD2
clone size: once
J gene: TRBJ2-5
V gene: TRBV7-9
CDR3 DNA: TGTGCCAGCAGCTTAGCGTTGGCTAGCGGGGGCTTGCTCCAGGAGACCCAGTACTTC
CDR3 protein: CASSLALASGGLLQETQYF

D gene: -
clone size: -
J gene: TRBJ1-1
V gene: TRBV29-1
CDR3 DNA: TGCAGCGTTAGGGGACGAATGAACACTGAAGCTTTCTTT
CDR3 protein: CSVRGRMNTEAFF

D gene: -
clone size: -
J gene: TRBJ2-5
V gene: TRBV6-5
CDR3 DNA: TGTGCCAGCAGTTACGCAGGCCAAGAGACCCAGTACTTC
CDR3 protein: CASSYAGQETQYF

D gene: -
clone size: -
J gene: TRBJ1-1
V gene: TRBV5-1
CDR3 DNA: TGCGCCAGCAGACGGGGACAGAACACTGAAGCTTTCTTT
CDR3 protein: CASRRGQNTEAFF

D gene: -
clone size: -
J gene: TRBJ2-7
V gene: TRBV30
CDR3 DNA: TGTGCCTGGAGTGTGGACAGTTCTATCGAGCAGTACTTC
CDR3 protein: CAWSVDSSIEQYF

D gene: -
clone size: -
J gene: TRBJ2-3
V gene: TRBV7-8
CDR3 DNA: TGTGCCAGCAGCTTATCCTTGAAGCGGAGCACAGATACGCAGTATTTT
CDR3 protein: CASSLSLKRSTDTQYF

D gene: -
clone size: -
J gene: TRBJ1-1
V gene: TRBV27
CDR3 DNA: TGTGCCAGCAGTATATACAACACCGGAGGAACTGAAGCTTTCTTT
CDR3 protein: CASSIYNTGGTEAFF

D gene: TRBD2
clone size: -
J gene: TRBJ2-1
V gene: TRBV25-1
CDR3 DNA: TGTGCCAGCAGTGATCTGGGACTAGAGAAATACAATGAGCAGTTCTTC
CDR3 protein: CASSDLGLEKYNEQFF

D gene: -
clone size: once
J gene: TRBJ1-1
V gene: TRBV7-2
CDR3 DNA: TGTGCCAGCAGCTTCTTCTCGGACAGGAACACTGAAGCTTTCTTT
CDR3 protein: CASSFFSDRNTEAFF

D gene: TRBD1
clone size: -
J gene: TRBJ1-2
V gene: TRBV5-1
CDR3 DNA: TGCGCCAGCACAGACAGGGGCCATTATGGCTACACCTTC
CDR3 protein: CASTDRGHYGYTF

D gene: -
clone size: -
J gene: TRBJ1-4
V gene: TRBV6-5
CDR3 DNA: TGTGCCAGCAGGGAGACGGTTGCAACTAATGAAAAACTGTTTTTT
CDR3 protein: CASRETVATNEKLFF

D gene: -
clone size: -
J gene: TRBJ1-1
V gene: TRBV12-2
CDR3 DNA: TGTGCAAGTCGCTTTAAGAAGACAGGGATGAACACTGAAGCTTTCTTT
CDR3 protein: CASRFKKTGMNTEAFF

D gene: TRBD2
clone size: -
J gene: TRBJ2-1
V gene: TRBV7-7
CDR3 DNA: TGTGCTAGCAGCTTAGCGCTAACTAGCGGTGCGAATGAGCAGTTCTTC
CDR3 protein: CASSLALTSGANEQFF

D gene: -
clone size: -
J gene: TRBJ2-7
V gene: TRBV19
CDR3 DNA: TGTGCCAGTACCGCGGCAGGTGGTGAGACCTACGAGCAGTACTTC
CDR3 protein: CASTAAGGETYEQYF

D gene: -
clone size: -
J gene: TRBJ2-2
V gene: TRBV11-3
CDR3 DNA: TGTGCCAGCAGCTCGCGCCTGGGGGGCGGCGGGGAGCTGTTTTTT
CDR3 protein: CASSSRLGGGGELFF

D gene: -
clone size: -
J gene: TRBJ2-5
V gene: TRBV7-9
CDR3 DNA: TGTGCCAGCAGCTTAGTTCAAGAGACCCAGTACTTC
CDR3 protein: CASSLVQETQYF

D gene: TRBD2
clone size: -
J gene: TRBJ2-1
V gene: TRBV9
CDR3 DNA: TGTGCCAGCAGCGTAGATGTTTTCGTGGTAGCGGGGGGGTCCTACAATGAGCAGTTCTTC
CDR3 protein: CASSVDVFVVAGGSYNEQFF

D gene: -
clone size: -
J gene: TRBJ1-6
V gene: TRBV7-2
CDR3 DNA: TGTGCCAGCAGCTTATGGCAGGTCGCTTCACCCCTCCACTTT
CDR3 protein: CASSLWQVASPLHF

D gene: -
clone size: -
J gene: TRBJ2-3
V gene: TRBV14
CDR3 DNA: TGTGCCAGCAGCCAAGAGGTAGCAGATACGCAGTATTTT
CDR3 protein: CASSQEVADTQYF

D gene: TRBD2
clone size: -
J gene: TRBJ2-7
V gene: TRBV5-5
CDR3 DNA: TGTGCCAGCAGCTTGACTAGCGGGAGCTCCTACGAGCAGTACTTC
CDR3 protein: CASSLTSGSSYEQYF

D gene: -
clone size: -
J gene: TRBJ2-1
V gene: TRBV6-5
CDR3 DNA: TGTGCCAGCAGTAAACGCGATGAGCAGTTCTTC
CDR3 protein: CASSKRDEQFF

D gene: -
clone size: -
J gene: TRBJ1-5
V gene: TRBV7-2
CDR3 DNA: TGTGCCAGCAGCCGAGTGGAAGGGACGGGTCAGCCCCAGCATTTT
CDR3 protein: CASSRVEGTGQPQHF

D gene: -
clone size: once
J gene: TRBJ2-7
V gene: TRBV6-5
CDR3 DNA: TGTGCCACCTTAACCCTGTACGAGCAGTACTTC
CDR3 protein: CATLTLYEQYF

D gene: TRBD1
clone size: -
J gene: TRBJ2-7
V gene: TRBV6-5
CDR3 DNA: TGTGCCAGCAGTTACGCCGGGACAGGGACCTACGAGCAGTACTTC
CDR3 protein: CASSYAGTGTYEQYF

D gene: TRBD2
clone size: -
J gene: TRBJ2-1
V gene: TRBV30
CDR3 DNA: TGTGCCTGGAGGCCAGCGGGGTACAATGAGCAGTTCTTC
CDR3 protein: CAWRPAGYNEQFF

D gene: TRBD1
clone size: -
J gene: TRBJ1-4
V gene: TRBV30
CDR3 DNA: TGTGCCTGTGACAGGGGGAATGAAAAACTGTTTTTT
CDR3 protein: CACDRGNEKLFF

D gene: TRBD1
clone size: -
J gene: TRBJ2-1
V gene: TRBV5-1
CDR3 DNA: TGCGCCAGCAGCTTGGCTATGGGACAGAGGGTAGAAAATGAGCAGTTCTTC
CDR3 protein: CASSLAMGQRVENEQFF

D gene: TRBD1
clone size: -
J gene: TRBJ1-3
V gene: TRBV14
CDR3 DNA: TGTGCCAGCAGCCCGGACAGGGGCAACACCATATATTTT
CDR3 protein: CASSPDRGNTIYF

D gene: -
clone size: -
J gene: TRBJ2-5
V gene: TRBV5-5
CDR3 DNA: TGTGCCAGCAGCTTGGTGGGTGTGCAAGAGACCCAGTACTTC
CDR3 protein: CASSLVGVQETQYF

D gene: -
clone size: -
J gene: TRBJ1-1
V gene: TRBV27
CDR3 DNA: TGTGCCAGCAGCCTGACAGGGAACACTGAAGCTTTCTTT
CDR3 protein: CASSLTGNTEAFF

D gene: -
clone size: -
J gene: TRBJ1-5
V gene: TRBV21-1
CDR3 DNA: TGTGCCAGCAGCAAAGCGCTCGGCAGGGGTACGCAGCCCCAGCATTTT
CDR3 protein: CASSKALGRGTQPQHF

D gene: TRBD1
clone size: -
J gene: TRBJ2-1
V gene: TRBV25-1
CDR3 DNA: TGTGCCAGCAGTGAATATAGTCTGGGACAGGGGGTCAATGAGCAGTTCTTC
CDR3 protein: CASSEYSLGQGVNEQFF

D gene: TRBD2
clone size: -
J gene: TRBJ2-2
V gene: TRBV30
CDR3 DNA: TGTGCCTGGAGTGTACAACGGACTAGCGGGAGCGACACCGGGGAGCTGTTTTTT
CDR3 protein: CAWSVQRTSGSDTGELFF

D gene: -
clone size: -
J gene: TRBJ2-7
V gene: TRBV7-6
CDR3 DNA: TGTGCCAGCAGCTTAAACGTTTACGGGGAAAGCTCCTACGAGCAGTACTTC
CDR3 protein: CASSLNVYGESSYEQYF

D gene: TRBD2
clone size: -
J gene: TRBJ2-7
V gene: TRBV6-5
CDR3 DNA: TGTGCCTCACACGGACTAGCGGGTGTCTACGAGCAGTACTTC
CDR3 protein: CASHGLAGVYEQYF

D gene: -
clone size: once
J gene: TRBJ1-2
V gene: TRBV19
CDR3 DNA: TGTGCCGCCCGCCCGGGGGGGGGTGGCTACACCTTC
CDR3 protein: CAARPGGGGYTF

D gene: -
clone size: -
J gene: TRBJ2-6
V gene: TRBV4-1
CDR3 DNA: TGCGCCAGCTCCAGGGGCCTAGGTGGGGCCAACGTCCTGACTTTC
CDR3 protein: CASSRGLGGANVLTF

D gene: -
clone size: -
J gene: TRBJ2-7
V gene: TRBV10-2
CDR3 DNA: TGCGCCAGCAGTAGTAGCGCGTACGAGCAGTACTTC
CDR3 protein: CASSSSAYEQYF

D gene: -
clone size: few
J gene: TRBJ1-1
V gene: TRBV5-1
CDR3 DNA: TGCGCCAGCAGCTTTGGTGACAGAAACACTGAAGCTTTCTTT
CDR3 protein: CASSFGDRNTEAFF

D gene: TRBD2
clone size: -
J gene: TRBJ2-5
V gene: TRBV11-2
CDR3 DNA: TGTGCCAGCAGCCCTCGGGGGGGTAAATTCCAAGAGACCCAGTACTTC
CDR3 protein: CASSPRGGKFQETQYF

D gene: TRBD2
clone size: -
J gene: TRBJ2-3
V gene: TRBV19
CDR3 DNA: TGTGCCAGTAGTGACGGGTTAGCGGGAGGAGCAGATACGCAGTATTTT
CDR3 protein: CASSDGLAGGADTQYF

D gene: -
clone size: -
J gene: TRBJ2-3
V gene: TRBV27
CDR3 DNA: TGTGCCAGCAGTTTATCCCGGGGAGATACGCAGTATTTT
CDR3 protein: CASSLSRGDTQYF

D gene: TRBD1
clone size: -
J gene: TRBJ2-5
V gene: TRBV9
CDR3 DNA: TGTGCCAGCAGCCTCGGAGGATCGGACAGGAGAGGAGAGACCCAGTACTTC
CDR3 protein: CASSLGGSDRRGETQYF

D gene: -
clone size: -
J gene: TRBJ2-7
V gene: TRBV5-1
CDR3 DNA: TGCGCCAGCAGTCAAACCGGGACCCATTACGAGCAGTACTTC
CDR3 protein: CASSQTGTHYEQYF

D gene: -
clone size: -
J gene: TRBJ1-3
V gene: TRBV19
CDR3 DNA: TGTGCCAGTAGTATCCCGCAGGGAACTATTCGAAACACCATATATTTT
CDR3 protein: CASSIPQGTIRNTIYF

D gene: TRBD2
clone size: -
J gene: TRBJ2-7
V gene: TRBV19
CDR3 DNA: TGTGCCAGTAGCCCTAGCGGGCTGAGCTCCTACGAGCAGTACTTC
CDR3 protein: CASSPSGLSSYEQYF

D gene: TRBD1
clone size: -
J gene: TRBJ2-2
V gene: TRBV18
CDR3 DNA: TGTGCCAGCTCACCACAACAGGGGATAAACACCGGGGAGCTGTTTTTT
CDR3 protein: CASSPQQGINTGELFF